This TCR beta chain was obtained from a study of CD8 T cells in ankylosing spondylitis. The CDR3 is 16 residues long. Germline assignment: CDR1 DFQATT and CDR2 SNEGSKA (reference sequence). V lost 3 bases to trimming and J lost 3 bases, with 18 bases between them. TCRdb passed the 5' RACE reads through MiXCR, listing each CDR3 protein once. The sample has about 250,000 distinct CDR3 sequences, roughly 32% seen once. The sequenced sample was blood, either unsorted or a sorted T cell fraction (not recorded which). This chain uses TRBV20-1 with TRBJ2-4; D unclear. The clonotype was recovered from a male donor with ankylosing spondylitis or in good health (not recorded which). CDR3 protein: CSARGANAFGKNIQYF. The DNA for the CDR3 is TGCAGTGCTAGGGGCGCTAACGCCTTCGGCAAAAACATTCAGTACTTC.